This TCR beta chain derives from a study of shared clonotypes between healthy human individuals. Study findings and constraints: It was observed that about 5% of naive CD4 clonotypes were shared across a handful of donors.

A word on this clone: The antigen remains unidentified.

Clones were sequenced by immunoSEQ multiplex PCR, and TCRdb holds only the in-frame ones, with some missing. Seen here are approximately 2,000,000 clones, 92% observed once, and the top ten hold 0.37%. Germline-derived CDR1 and CDR2 are LGHNA and YNFKEQ. V gave up 0 bases and J gave up 12 bases; unmatched junction bases: 5. The CDR3 consists of 12 residues. Sequenced sample: naive CD4+ T cells from PBMCs. Regarding subset: CD45RA+ positively selected. The source of this sequence is a man between 18 and 29 years old in good health. Some clones in this sample may be carry-over from other donors' samples. This sequence joins TRBV4-2 and TRBJ2-7, with 7 bases lining up with TRBD1. In nucleotides, the CDR3 is TGTGCCAGCAGCCAAGATCGGGACAGCCTGTACTTC. Translated: CASSQDRDSLYF.